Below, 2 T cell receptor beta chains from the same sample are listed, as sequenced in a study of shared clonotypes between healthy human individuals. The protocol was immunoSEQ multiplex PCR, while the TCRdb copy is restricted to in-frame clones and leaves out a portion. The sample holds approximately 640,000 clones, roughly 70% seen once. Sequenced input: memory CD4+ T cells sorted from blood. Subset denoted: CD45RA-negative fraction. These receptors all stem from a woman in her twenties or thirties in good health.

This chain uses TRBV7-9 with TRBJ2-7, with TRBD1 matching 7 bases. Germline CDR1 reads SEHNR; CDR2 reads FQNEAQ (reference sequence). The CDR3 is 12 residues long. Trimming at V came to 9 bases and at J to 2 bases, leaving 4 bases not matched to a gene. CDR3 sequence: CASGTATYEQYF. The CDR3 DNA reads TGTGCCAGTGGGACAGCAACCTACGAGCAGTACTTC.

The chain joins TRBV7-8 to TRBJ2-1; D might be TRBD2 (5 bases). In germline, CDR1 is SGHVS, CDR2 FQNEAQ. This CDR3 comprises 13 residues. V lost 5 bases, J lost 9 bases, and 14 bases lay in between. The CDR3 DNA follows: TGTGCCAGCAGCCCGGGATTTCGTAGTGAGCAGTTCTTC. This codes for CASSPGFRSEQFF.